This TCR beta chain stems from a study of T cells in Graves' hyperthyroidism and ophthalmopathy. Whole-study findings and limits: Ophthalmopathy was identified by the model a median about 6.8 months ahead of onset.

There are a few counts of this clonotype. Its antigen is as yet unknown. RNA transcripts were the template for amplifying TCR beta CDR3 regions. Initially, a first-round RT-PCR of the TCR CDR3 employed the HTBI primer set. MiXCR was run by TCRdb on the multiplex PCR reads, yielding one entry per CDR3 protein. This sample has roughly 500,000 distinct CDR3 sequences, with under 60% found just once. The CDR3 has 15 amino acids. The germline CDR1 and CDR2 sequences are SGHRS and YFSETQ. V lost 2 bases, J lost 1 base, and 12 bases lay in between. Any patient presenting with uncontrolled infection, other autoimmune disease, pregnancy or lactation was left out.

The chain combines TRBV5-1 with TRBJ2-5, with D tentatively TRBD1 (6 bases). The sequence came from an adult woman with Graves' disease, either hyperthyroidism or ophthalmopathy (not recorded which). The sample comprised peripheral blood or thyroid tissue (not recorded which). The CDR3 region has the DNA TGCGCCAGCAGCTTCTCCGGGACACCCCAAGAGACCCAGTACTTC. Translating it yields CASSFSGTPQETQYF.